One T cell receptor beta chain is described in this entry. The antigen is undetermined. This record comes from a study of cytomegalovirus exposure and HLA in healthy donors. Study-wide results and caveats: Reportedly, HLA-A and HLA-B alleles of most subjects were accurately predicted from TCR beta.

A multiplex PCR was run with 60 Vbeta primers and 13 Jbeta primers. TCRdb's copy holds only in-frame clones and misses some; the assay was immunoSEQ multiplex PCR. Of tens of thousands of clones in the sample, roughly 75% were seen once. The J segment lost 6 bases and the V segment lost 4 bases, leaving 6 bases of the junction unmatched. The CDR3 extends over 14 amino acids. Germline V gene sequence: CDR1 GTSNPN, CDR2 SVGIG (reference sequence). The gene calls are TRBV30 and TRBJ1-6; TRBD1 aligns across 7 bases. The receptor's source is a man younger than 45 in good health and CMV-seronegative. Sequencing input: PBMCs. In DNA form, the CDR3 reads TGTGCCTGGAATGTAGGGACAGCTAATTCACCCCTCCACTTT. Its protein product is CAWNVGTANSPLHF.